The present entry profiles one T cell receptor beta chain with its context. This specimen comes from a study of blood T cell repertoires in COVID-19. TCRdb's table, derived via immunoSEQ multiplex PCR, lists solely in-frame clones and lacks some. The sample has 160,000 or so clones; 78% are singletons. The source is a woman older than 75 with acute or convalescent COVID-19. Material for sequencing was peripheral blood.

The CDR3 DNA reads TGTGCCAGCAGCCCGTCGGGTTTCGCCGGGGGCTACACCTTC. Residues: CASSPSGFAGGYTF. The J gene is TRBJ1-2, the V gene TRBV7-2; D is uncertain. V was pared by 5 bases and J by 8 bases, with 18 bases between. Per the germline V gene, CDR1 is SGHTA and CDR2 is FQGNSA. There are 14 residues in the CDR3.